The 2 T cell receptor beta chains below were found in one sample sequenced in a study of CD8 T cells in Susac syndrome (dated by TCRdb to about 2019). Libraries were built with the immunoSEQ multiplex PCR assay. RNA was extracted using the RNeasy kit, and about 0.5 to 1 ug of the RNA was reverse transcribed with random hexamers. The public reads were reprocessed in TCRdb via fastp at Q25 and MiXCR, keeping in-frame beta chains. Identical CDR3 proteins give one entry, which carries the most common genes and DNA. This sample lists around 170,000 distinct CDR3 sequences; just under 95% were detected once. Of the sample, roughly 0.15% is held by the ten largest clones. The sequenced sample was CD8+ T cells from PBMCs. The receptors were gathered from a human donor with Susac syndrome.

The chain uses TRBV2 and TRBJ2-1; 9 bases are shared with TRBD1. This CDR3 has 15 residues. J lost 5 bases, V lost 4 bases, and 6 bases had no gene match. Per the germline V gene, CDR1 is SNHLY and CDR2 is FYNNEI. CDR3 bases: TGTGCCAGCAGTGTGGACAGGGGATTGAACAATGAGCAGTTCTTC. It encodes CASSVDRGLNNEQFF.

The CDR3: CASSLSRGQFF. For the CDR3, the DNA is TGTGCCAGCAGCTTATCGAGGGGGCAGTTCTTC. The rearrangement uses TRBV7-8 and TRBJ2-1; D is tentatively TRBD1 or TRBD2 (5 bases each). The germline CDR1 and CDR2 sequences are SGHVS and FQNEAQ. Deletions cut 2 bases from V and 12 bases from J, with 8 bases between. This CDR3 comprises 11 residues.